This T cell receptor (beta chain) was found in a study of blood T cells in healthy people across ages. Staff drew 8 to 10 milliliters of peripheral blood from each donor. Sample-barcoded 5' priming and a J-beta primer mix drove a second PCR of about 6 to 12 cycles. From the 5' RACE reads, TCRdb called clonotypes with MiXCR, one entry per CDR3 protein. The sample consists of approximately 780,000 distinct CDR3 sequences, roughly 25% of them appearing once. This clonotype appeared a few times. Its cognate antigen is unknown. With V trimmed by 2 bases and J by 4 bases, 1 base remained unmatched. Looked up from germline, CDR1 is MDHEN and CDR2 is SYDVKM. The CDR3 length is 14 residues. Study-wide findings and caveats: Unsorted PBMCs blocked a conclusive comparison of naive and antigen-experienced cells.

This same sample was also taken into another study, of T cells of mothers and their children.

The receptor comes from a boy younger than 18 in good health. The specimen sequenced was blood. V gene TRBV28 combines with J gene TRBJ2-5, with 10 bases matching TRBD1. The CDR3 sequence is CASSLRQGAETQYF. Written as DNA, the CDR3 is TGTGCCAGCAGTTTACGACAGGGGGCAGAGACCCAGTACTTC. Complete variable domain (other parts from reference TRBV28 and TRBJ2-5): DVKVTQSSRYLVKRTGEKVFLECVQDMDHENMFWYRQDPGLGLRLIYFSYDVKMKEKGDIPEGYSVSREKKERFSLILESASTNQTSMYLCASSLRQGAETQYFGPGTRLLVL.